This T cell receptor beta chain was sequenced during a study of regulatory T cells in long-lasting Graves disease. Overall study context: Graves' cases, newly diagnosed, had used antithyroid drugs under 3 months.

This clonotype was observed at least ten times. CDR1 and CDR2 (germline): MDHEN, SYDVKM. The CDR3 consists of 14 residues. With V trimmed by 6 bases and J by 1 base, 5 bases remained unmatched. Time point meaning: newly diagnosed GD, antithyroid drugs for less than 3 months. From PBMCs, RNA was extracted and then used to make the TCR library. Arm-PCR of CDR3 regions with iRepertoire HTBI primers generated TCR beta libraries. TCRdb fed the multiplex PCR reads into MiXCR, producing one record per CDR3 protein. Among about 620,000 distinct CDR3 sequences listed, 16% were seen once. This same sample was also taken into another study, of T cells in Graves' hyperthyroidism and ophthalmopathy. As that report states: Lactation, pregnancy, other autoimmune disease or uncontrolled infection excluded patients. Primed by the HTBI set, a first-round RT-PCR was run on the TCR CDR3. With a median lead of around 5.9 months before onset, the model predicted ophthalmopathy.

V usage is TRBV28 and J usage is TRBJ1-1; 7 bases agree with TRBD1. The sequencing here drew on peripheral blood mononuclear cells (PBMCs), taken at new diagnosis, from a patient treated with antithyroid drugs. This clonotype was sampled from a woman aged 25 to 45 with Graves disease. The DNA for the CDR3 is TGTGCCAGCAGCCACAGGGGCAAGAACACTGAAGCTTTCTTT. It specifies CASSHRGKNTEAFF.